This is a list of T cell receptor beta chains from one sample in a study of blood T cell repertoires in COVID-19. TCRdb's table, derived via immunoSEQ multiplex PCR, lists solely in-frame clones and lacks some. The sample carries about 240,000 clones, approximately 85% recorded once. Sequences were obtained from peripheral blood. These receptors all stem from a man aged 45 to 65 with acute or convalescent COVID-19. The CDR3 runs from the conserved cysteine through the conserved F or W. The D gene is left open where the match is weak. Rows give clone size only sometimes, using once, few, many, or a class for an expanded clone.

j_call v_call d_call clone_size cdr3_nt cdr3_aa
TRBJ2-5 TRBV9 . . TGTGCCAGCAGCGTAGACAGGGCGTACCAAGAGACCCAGTACTTC CASSVDRAYQETQYF
TRBJ2-5 TRBV29-1 . . TGCAGCGTTGAGGCTAGAGGGGAGACCCAGTACTTC CSVEARGETQYF
TRBJ1-2 TRBV7-9 TRBD1 . TGTGCCAGCAGCCTACGGACGACAGGGGTTTATGGCTACACCTTC CASSLRTTGVYGYTF
TRBJ1-6 TRBV4-2 . . TGTGCCAGCAGCCAAGATTCGGCGGCAGGGAAAGGAGATTCACCCCTCCACTTT CASSQDSAAGKGDSPLHF
TRBJ2-7 TRBV9 TRBD1 . TGTGCCAGCAGCCCTCGACAGGGTCTAAGCTCCTACGAGCAGTACTTC CASSPRQGLSSYEQYF
TRBJ1-3 TRBV4-2 . . TGTGCCAGCAGCCAAGTAACAGCTTCTGGAAACACCATATATTTT CASSQVTASGNTIYF
TRBJ2-3 TRBV11-3 . . TGTGCCAGCAGCTACGGGGGGCCGACAGATACGCAGTATTTT CASSYGGPTDTQYF
TRBJ2-2 TRBV28 . few TGTGCCAGCAGTTTTGTAGGGGCGGGAAGAAGCCCAGGGGAGCTGTTTTTT CASSFVGAGRSPGELFF
TRBJ2-5 TRBV6-2/TRBV6-3 . . TGTGCCAGCAGTTACGTGGGAGGGGGGCCCCAGTACTTC CASSYVGGGPQYF
TRBJ2-7 TRBV5-1 TRBD2 . TGCGCCAGCAGCTTGGCCGCTAGCGGGAGAACTCTCGCGTCATCCTACGAGCAGTACTTC CASSLAASGRTLASSYEQYF
TRBJ2-7 TRBV5-5 TRBD1 . TGTGCCAGCAGCTTGGGTCCGACGGGACAGGGGGCGTATTACGAGCAGTACTTC CASSLGPTGQGAYYEQYF
TRBJ2-3 TRBV30 . . TGTGCCTGGAGTTTATTAGCGGATAGCACAGATACGCAGTATTTT CAWSLLADSTDTQYF
TRBJ2-1 TRBV5-1 TRBD2 . TGCGCCAGCAGCCCGGGGGGAACGACCTACAATGAGCAGTTCTTC CASSPGGTTYNEQFF
TRBJ2-5 TRBV28 . . TGTGCCAGCGGCATAGGCAGCCCTTCAGGGACCCAGTACTTC CASGIGSPSGTQYF
TRBJ2-2 TRBV2 . . TGTGCCAGCGCGGGTAGGAACACCGGGGAGCTGTTTTTT CASAGRNTGELFF
TRBJ1-2 TRBV5-1 . . TGCGCCAGCAGCGGGGCGGGACCGAGCTCCTATGGCTACACCTTC CASSGAGPSSYGYTF
TRBJ1-1 TRBV12-2 . . TGTGCAAGTCGCTTAGGTCCCGGGGGTAGGACTGAAGCTTTCTTT CASRLGPGGRTEAFF
TRBJ2-2 TRBV6-2/TRBV6-3 . . TGTGCCAGCAGTCGTAACACCGGGGAGCTGTTTTTT CASSRNTGELFF
TRBJ1-4 TRBV9 . . TGTGCCAGCAGCAAAGGAGCCGCAACTAATGAAAAACTGTTTTTT CASSKGAATNEKLFF
TRBJ1-2 TRBV9 . . TGTGCCAGCAGCGTAGACAGGGCGGGGGACGGCTACACCTTC CASSVDRAGDGYTF
TRBJ1-1 TRBV10-1 TRBD1 once TGCGCCAGCAGTGAGTCGACAGGGTGGGACACTGAAGCTTTCTTT CASSESTGWDTEAFF
TRBJ2-3 TRBV5-4 TRBD2 . TGTGCCAGTCGACAGGAACTAGCGGGGGTGGATACGCAGTATTTT CASRQELAGVDTQYF
TRBJ2-3 TRBV18 . . TGTGCCAGCTCACCACGTGACCCGGGGAATACAGATACGCAGTATTTT CASSPRDPGNTDTQYF
TRBJ1-6 TRBV21-1 . . TGTGCCAGCAGCAAAGGTGGGACAGGGGGGTCACCCCTCCACTTT CASSKGGTGGSPLHF
TRBJ1-1 TRBV12-5 . . TGTGCTAGTGGTTTGATATCGTGGGCAGGGGACGCTGAAGCTTTCTTT CASGLISWAGDAEAFF
TRBJ1-2 TRBV2 TRBD1 . TGTGCCAGCAGTGGCGGACAGGGGGCAAACTATGGCTACACCTTC CASSGGQGANYGYTF
TRBJ2-7 TRBV13 . once TGTGCCAGCAGCGAGGCCAGTACAAACTCCTACGAGCAGTACTTC CASSEASTNSYEQYF
TRBJ1-1 TRBV10-3 TRBD1 . TGTGCCATCAAAGGGACAGGGTCCGCCACTGAAGCTTTCTTT CAIKGTGSATEAFF
TRBJ1-2 TRBV6-1 . few TGTGCCAGCAGTGAAGTAAGGGGTGGGTATGGCTACACCTTC CASSEVRGGYGYTF
TRBJ1-1 TRBV5-4 . . TGTGCCAGCAGCCCTCGGCGGGGCACTGAAGCTTTCTTT CASSPRRGTEAFF
TRBJ1-1 TRBV11-3 . . TGTGCCAGCAGCTTTGGGGCCGTGAACACTGAAGCTTTCTTT CASSFGAVNTEAFF
TRBJ2-7 TRBV6-5 . . TGTGCCAGCAGTTACTCCAGGGGAGCCTACGAGCAGTACTTC CASSYSRGAYEQYF
TRBJ1-1 TRBV6-5 . . TGTGCCAGCAGCTTCAGGGGCACTGAAGCTTTCTTT CASSFRGTEAFF
TRBJ1-2 TRBV11-2 TRBD1 once TGTGCCAGCAGCTTACTTTCGACAGGGTCTGGCTACACCTTC CASSLLSTGSGYTF
TRBJ2-7 TRBV7-8 TRBD2 . TGTGCCAGCAGCTTTAGGACTAGCGGATACGAGCAGTACTTC CASSFRTSGYEQYF
TRBJ2-2 TRBV6-5 . . TGTGCCAGCGGGGGGTCCGGGGAGCTGTTTTTT CASGGSGELFF
TRBJ1-2 TRBV28 TRBD1 . TGTGCCAGCAGGGACAGGACGGGACAGGGGAAGTATGGCTACACCTTC CASRDRTGQGKYGYTF
TRBJ1-6 TRBV13 . . TGTGCCAGCAGCTTAGGGGAGGCATCCTATAATTCACCCCTCCACTTT CASSLGEASYNSPLHF
TRBJ2-2 TRBV24-1 TRBD1 . TGTGCCACCAGTGATTCCAGGGGGCTCACCGGGGAGCTGTTTTTT CATSDSRGLTGELFF
TRBJ1-2 TRBV7-2 . . TGTGCCAGCAGGCCGACAGGAGTAAATGGCTACACCTTC CASRPTGVNGYTF
TRBJ1-2 TRBV5-1 TRBD1 . TGCGCCAGCAGCTTGGTAGGGGGCCCCGCTAACTATGGCTACACCTTC CASSLVGGPANYGYTF
TRBJ1-6 TRBV19 TRBD1 . TGTGCCAGTAGTGGAACCGGGACAGGGGGATCACCCCTCCACTTT CASSGTGTGGSPLHF
TRBJ2-1 TRBV5-5 TRBD2 . TGTGCCAGCAGCGACGGGGGGGCGTCCTACAATGAGCAGTTCTTC CASSDGGASYNEQFF
TRBJ2-1 TRBV11-2 . . TGTGCCAGCACGTTATTACAGCTCAATGAGCAGTTCTTC CASTLLQLNEQFF
TRBJ2-1 TRBV12-5 . . TGTGCTAGTGGTTTGGTACGCGACCGGACTTCTGCGTACTACAATGAGCAGTTCTTC CASGLVRDRTSAYYNEQFF
TRBJ2-2 TRBV11-3 TRBD1 . TGTGCCAGCAGCTTCAACAGGGGGCGCAACCACGGGGAGCTGTTTTTT CASSFNRGRNHGELFF
TRBJ2-5 TRBV29-1 TRBD1 . TGCAGCGTTGAAGCCCCACTTGGGACAGGTTGGACACAGGAGACCCAGTACTTC CSVEAPLGTGWTQETQYF
TRBJ2-1 TRBV6-5 TRBD2 once TGTGCCACTGGACTAGCGGGGGGGTACAATGAGCAGTTCTTC CATGLAGGYNEQFF
TRBJ1-1 TRBV6-5 TRBD1 . TGTGCCGGGGGACAGGGACGGCCTGAAGCTTTCTTT CAGGQGRPEAFF
TRBJ1-4 TRBV28 . few TGTGCCAGCAGACCCGACACGTCAACTAATGAAAAACTGTTTTTT CASRPDTSTNEKLFF